The present TCR beta chain was sequenced within a study of OX40 agonist ivuxolimab in advanced cancers. Across the study: Ivuxolimab was delivered to patients intravenously every 2 weeks at doses spanning 0.01 to 10 mg/kg. General study results and limits: Averaging showed that CD8+ T cells had more expanded clones than CD4+ did. Both CD4+ and CD8+ T cell populations in blood had undergone clonal expansion by week 6 at 0.1 to 3.0 mg/kg.

The data were produced by immunoSEQ multiplex PCR, yet TCRdb's version contains in-frame clones alone and is incomplete. In the table there are about 62,000 clones, about four fifths of which are singletons. Comment on this clone: Its specificity is not known.

The source was CD4+ or CD8+ T cells sorted from blood, collected in a trial of the OX40 agonist ivuxolimab. The origin of this receptor is an adult with an advanced solid tumor such as melanoma, head and neck, liver or kidney cancer.

CDR3 DNA sequence: TGTGCCAGCGGTACTAGCGACTTGGGCTCCTACAATGAGCAGTTCTTC. Protein product: CASGTSDLGSYNEQFF. The V gene is TRBV27, the J gene TRBJ2-1, with 7 bases fitting TRBD2. CDR3 length: 16 amino acids. The junction had 10 bases not matched to a gene; V was cut back by 8 bases and J by 0 bases. Germline V gives CDR1 MNHEY, CDR2 SMNVEV (reference sequence).